Following are 23 T cell receptor beta chains from one sample sequenced in a study of T-cell memory formation after mild COVID-19. TCRdb itself ran the 5' RACE reads through MiXCR, one entry per CDR3 protein. The repertoire holds 120,000 or so distinct CDR3 sequences, with about 6.5% as singletons. Specimen: PBMCs or a T cell subset sorted from them (not recorded which). All receptors come from an adult woman who had mild COVID-19 (a few samples of this study predate the infection). Cell type and time point are not known.

This clonotype was counted at least ten times. The chain has TRBV6-5 and TRBJ1-3, with unresolved D. V was clipped by 2 bases and J by 1 base, with 9 bases between them. The CDR3 loop spans 15 amino acids. Germline CDR1 MNHEY, CDR2 SVGAGI. The CDR3, as DNA: TGTGCCAGCAGTTACGCCCGGCAATCTGGAAACACCATATATTTT. Residues: CASSYARQSGNTIYF.

This clonotype was detected only a few times. The rearrangement joins TRBV6-5 to TRBJ2-7; 7 bases map to TRBD2. V lost 3 bases to trimming and J lost 3 bases; unmatched junction nucleotides: 8. Per the germline V gene, CDR1 is MNHEY and CDR2 is SVGAGI. CDR3 length: 15 amino acids. CDR3 nucleotide sequence: TGTGCCAGCAGTTATTTGGCGGGAGAGGGCTACGAGCAGTACTTC. It codes for CASSYLAGEGYEQYF.

This clonotype was picked up a small number of times. V gene TRBV7-3 combines with J gene TRBJ2-1; D possibly corresponds to TRBD1 (7 bases). The CDR3 runs to 18 residues. V lost 4 bases to trimming and J lost 0 bases, with 19 bases between them. Germline V lookup: CDR1 SGHTA, CDR2 FQGTGA. The CDR3 coding sequence is TGTGCCAGCAGCTCCCCCCCCCCAGGGGGGCTCTCCTACAATGAGCAGTTCTTC. It is translated as CASSSPPPGGLSYNEQFF. Based on the CDR3 plus reference TRBV7-3 and TRBJ2-1, the full variable domain is GAGVSQTPSNKVTEKGKYVELRCDPISGHTALYWYRQSLGQGPEFLIYFQGTGAADDSGLPNDRFFAVRPEGSVSTLKIQRTERGDSAVYLCASSSPPPGGLSYNEQFFGPGTRLTVL.

This clonotype was observed a few times. V is TRBV12-3 or TRBV12-4 and J is TRBJ1-1; 7 bases line up with TRBD1. The CDR3 loop spans 13 amino acids. V shed 5 bases, J shed 7 bases, and the junction held 7 bases outside the gene matches. This CDR3 reads CASSNRQGIEAFF. The CDR3 nucleotides are TGTGCCAGCAGTAACCGACAGGGCATTGAAGCTTTCTTT.

This clonotype has a count of ten or more. The rearrangement joins TRBV18 to TRBJ2-5; a weak D match, TRBD1 (6 bases). The CDR3 loop spans 14 amino acids. With 8 bases removed from V and 5 bases from J, the gap between germline ends came to 18 bases. Germline values: CDR1 KGHSH, CDR2 LQKENI. CDR3 in DNA: TGTGCCAGCCATATGCCTGGGGGCAGGGAGACCCAGTACTTC. Translation gives CASHMPGGRETQYF.

This clonotype was detected ten times or more. The rearrangement joins TRBV7-6 to TRBJ2-2, with a weak D call TRBD2 (6 bases). V was shortened by 5 bases and J by 3 bases, with 13 bases between the two germline ends. The CDR3 is 15 amino acids. From germline, CDR1 is SGHVS and CDR2 FNYEAQ. The chain's CDR3 is CASSPRERDTGELFF. CDR3 nucleotides: TGTGCCAGCAGCCCCCGGGAGAGAGACACCGGGGAGCTGTTTTTT.

At least ten counts were recorded for this clonotype. The rearrangement joins TRBV5-1 to TRBJ2-1, with 7 bases fitting TRBD2. Germline CDR1 and CDR2: SGHRS and YFSETQ. V shed 4 bases, J shed 7 bases, and the junction held 14 bases outside the gene matches. This CDR3 has 16 residues. The CDR3 DNA reads as TGCGCCAGCAGCCAAGGGGTCTTGCGGGAGCGGAATGAGCAGTTCTTC. Protein: CASSQGVLRERNEQFF.

This sequence joins TRBV9 and TRBJ2-1, with D possibly called TRBD1 or TRBD2 (6 bases each). Trimming removed 0 bases from V and 7 bases from J, with 17 bases in between. Germline CDR1 and CDR2: SGDLS and YYNGEE. CDR3 length: 16 residues. The CDR3: CASSVDPGANGNEQFF. CDR3 nucleotide sequence: TGTGCCAGCAGCGTAGATCCGGGGGCGAATGGAAATGAGCAGTTCTTC.

The CDR3 sequence: CASSGPGQGVIWNTIYF. The DNA for the CDR3 is TGTGCCAGCAGTGGCCCGGGACAGGGGGTGATCTGGAACACCATATATTTT. The chain is built from TRBV25-1 and TRBJ1-3, with 11 bases aligning to TRBD1. Trimming at V came to 4 bases and at J to 7 bases, leaving 12 bases not matched to a gene. Germline assignment: CDR1 MGHDK and CDR2 SYGVNS. The CDR3 is made up of 17 amino acids.

This clonotype has more than one count but fewer than ten. Written as DNA, the CDR3 is TGTGCCAGCAGGACCCTTGTGGGGGAGCAGTTCTTC. It translates to CASRTLVGEQFF. The chain employs TRBV27 and TRBJ2-1; D is undetermined. The length of the CDR3 is 12 residues. Germline values: CDR1 MNHEY, CDR2 SMNVEV (reference sequence). V shed 6 bases and J shed 10 bases, with 13 bases lying between them.

V is TRBV20-1 and J is TRBJ2-7; TRBD2 aligns across 11 bases. Germline CDR1 reads DFQATT; CDR2 reads SNEGSKA (reference sequence). V was pared by 4 bases and J by 0 bases, with 5 bases of the junction left unmatched. There are 15 residues in the CDR3. As DNA, the CDR3 is TGCAGTGCTAACCCCGGGACTAGCGGCTCCTACGAGCAGTACTTC. It codes for CSANPGTSGSYEQYF.

The gene calls are TRBV7-9 and TRBJ1-1; 7 nucleotides line up with TRBD1. J lost 6 bases, V lost 8 bases, and 6 bases had no gene match. This CDR3 contains 12 residues. Germline V lookup: CDR1 SEHNR, CDR2 FQNEAQ (reference sequence). CDR3 loop: CASSVDRAEAFF. In DNA form, the CDR3 reads TGTGCCAGCTCCGTTGACAGGGCTGAAGCTTTCTTT.

The rearrangement joins TRBV5-6 to TRBJ2-1; no clear D gene. Trimming left V 3 bases short and J 5 bases short, with 9 bases between. Germline V gene lookup returns CDR1 SGHDT and CDR2 YYEEEE. This CDR3 is 13 amino acids long. The CDR3 loop is CASSWAANNEQFF. CDR3 sequence (DNA): TGTGCCAGCAGCTGGGCCGCAAACAATGAGCAGTTCTTC.

This clonotype showed up just once. Possible read error: a much larger clone is one base away. V is TRBV3-1 and J is TRBJ2-7, with TRBD2 identical over 12 bases. Trimming removed 4 bases from V and 4 bases from J; junction bases left unmatched: 5. The germline V gene encodes CDR1 LGHDT and CDR2 YNNKEL (reference sequence). The CDR3 extends over 15 amino acids. CDR3 in DNA: TGTGCCAGCAGCCCTCGGACTAGCGGGAATTACGAGCAGTACTTC. Encoded protein: CASSPRTSGNYEQYF.

This chain connects TRBV2 to TRBJ2-1; 8 nucleotides line up with TRBD2. In germline, CDR1 is SNHLY, CDR2 FYNNEI. This CDR3 has 15 residues. Losses at the gene ends were 1 base for V and 4 bases for J; bases not matched to a gene: 3. Written as DNA, the CDR3 is TGTGCCAGCAGTGAAGGGACTAGCCCGTACAATGAGCAGTTCTTC. It specifies CASSEGTSPYNEQFF.

This chain links TRBV12-3 or TRBV12-4 with TRBJ2-5; tentatively, D is TRBD2 (6 bases). The V end lost 10 bases, the J end lost 1 base, and 19 bases lay between the germline ends. This CDR3 region has 15 residues. The CDR3 region has the DNA TGTGCCACCGCCGGAAGTTTAGCGGTCCAAGAGACCCAGTACTTC. Translation: CATAGSLAVQETQYF.

This clonotype was seen only a few times. The rearrangement joins TRBV5-6 to TRBJ2-2, with 9 bases matching TRBD1. Losses at the gene ends were 7 bases for V and 4 bases for J; bases not matched to a gene: 5. Germline loops: CDR1 SGHDT, CDR2 YYEEEE. The CDR3 loop spans 14 amino acids. The CDR3 bases are TGTGCCAGCCCGGGACAGGGATTCACCGGGGAGCTGTTTTTT. It codes for CASPGQGFTGELFF.

This sequence joins TRBV7-8 and TRBJ1-1; 10 bases align to TRBD1. The junction had 8 bases not matched to a gene; V was cut back by 6 bases and J by 4 bases. This CDR3 is 15 amino acids long. Looked up from germline, CDR1 is SGHVS and CDR2 is FQNEAQ. CDR3 DNA sequence: TGTGCCAGCAGATACGACAGGGGGCGAGGCACTGAAGCTTTCTTT. It specifies CASRYDRGRGTEAFF.

Ten or more counts support this clonotype. The genes are TRBV4-1 and TRBJ2-1; D might be TRBD2 (6 bases). V lost 5 bases and J 1 base, leaving 9 bases between the germline ends. This CDR3 comprises 14 residues. Germline V gene sequence: CDR1 MGHRA, CDR2 YSYEKL. Here the CDR3 DNA reads TGCGCCAGCAGCGGGAGGTCATCCTACAATGAGCAGTTCTTC. It is translated as CASSGRSSYNEQFF.

The table lists this clonotype with many counts. This sequence joins TRBV5-1 and TRBJ1-2; D remains unclear. V was clipped by 5 bases and J by 1 base, with 15 bases between them. Germline assignment: CDR1 SGHRS and CDR2 YFSETQ. The length of the CDR3 is 15 residues. As DNA, the CDR3 is TGCGCCAGCAGTCCCGTGGTGGGGATTAACTATGGCTACACCTTC. Protein: CASSPVVGINYGYTF. Variable domain in full (rest from reference TRBV5-1 and TRBJ1-2): KAGVTQTPRYLIKTRGQQVTLSCSPISGHRSVSWYQQTPGQGLQFLFEYFSETQRNKGNFPGRFSGRQFSNSRSEMNVSTLELGDSALYLCASSPVVGINYGYTFGSGTRLTVV.

This clonotype was found a few times. The chain employs TRBV7-9 and TRBJ2-1; no reliable D call. Trimming took off 3 bases at V and 8 bases at J, with 8 bases between the two ends. From germline, CDR1 is SEHNR and CDR2 FQNEAQ (reference sequence). The CDR3 is made up of 12 amino acids. The CDR3 DNA reads TGTGCCAGCAGCTTGGACGGAGATGAGCAGTTCTTC. As protein: CASSLDGDEQFF.

This clonotype was recorded a few times. The chain links TRBV27 to TRBJ2-1; 14 bases agree with TRBD2. With 5 bases clipped from V and 7 bases from J, the junction kept 4 bases outside the gene matches. CDR1 MNHEY and CDR2 SMNVEV come from the germline V gene (reference sequence). CDR3 length: 15 residues. The CDR3 here is CASSPRTSGRNEQFF. The DNA of the CDR3 is TGTGCCAGCAGTCCTCGGACTAGCGGGAGGAATGAGCAGTTCTTC.

CDR3 DNA: TGTGCCAGCAGTTACGTCCCAGCTCCTAACTATGGCTACACCTTC. This codes for CASSYVPAPNYGYTF. V gene TRBV6-6 combines with J gene TRBJ1-2; D unresolved. V was shortened by 2 bases and J by 0 bases, with 10 bases between the two germline ends. The CDR3 extends over 15 amino acids. Germline V gene lookup returns CDR1 MNHNY and CDR2 SVGAGI (reference sequence).